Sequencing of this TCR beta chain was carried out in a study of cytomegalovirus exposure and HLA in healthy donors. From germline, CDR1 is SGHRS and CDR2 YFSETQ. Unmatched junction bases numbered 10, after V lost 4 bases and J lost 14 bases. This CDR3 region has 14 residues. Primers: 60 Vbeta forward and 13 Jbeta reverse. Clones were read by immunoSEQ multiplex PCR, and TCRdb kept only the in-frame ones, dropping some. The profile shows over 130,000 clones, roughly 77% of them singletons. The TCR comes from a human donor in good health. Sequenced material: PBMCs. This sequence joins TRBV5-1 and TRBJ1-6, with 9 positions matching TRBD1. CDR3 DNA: TGCGCCAGCAGCCCCGGACAGGGGCCCCTCACCCTCCACTTT. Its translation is CASSPGQGPLTLHF.